The 5 T cell receptor beta chains in this list originate from one sample, sequenced in a study of blood T cell repertoires in COVID-19. Sequencing used immunoSEQ multiplex PCR; TCRdb keeps in-frame clones, though not all of them. The sample carries about 400,000 clones, over 75% recorded once. What was sequenced was PBMCs or T cells enriched from blood (not recorded which). The receptors were gathered from a man aged 35-49 years in a cohort exposed to, infected with or recovered from COVID-19 (not recorded which).

The gene calls are TRBV7-6 and TRBJ2-2; D not resolved. This CDR3 has 12 residues. Trimming stripped 2 bases from V and 7 bases from J, with 5 bases between. Germline V gives CDR1 SGHVS, CDR2 FNYEAQ. CDR3 residues: CASSLPVGELFF. DNA of the CDR3: TGTGCCAGCAGCTTACCCGTCGGGGAGCTGTTTTTT. Full variable domain (remainder filled in from reference TRBV7-6 and TRBJ2-2): GAGVSQSPRYKVTKRGQDVALRCDPISGHVSLYWYRQALGQGPEFLTYFNYEAQQDKSGLPNDRFSAERPEGSISTLTIQRTEQRDSAMYRCASSLPVGELFFGEGSRLTVL.

This sequence joins TRBV28 and TRBJ1-1, with D possibly TRBD1 on 5 matching bases. The V and J ends lost 10 bases and 1 base respectively, with 13 bases between them. Germline V lookup: CDR1 MDHEN, CDR2 SYDVKM. There are 13 residues in the CDR3. The CDR3 bases are TGTGCCATCTTGAAAAGGGGGAACACTGAAGCTTTCTTT. Encoded protein: CAILKRGNTEAFF.

V and J are TRBV10-1 and TRBJ2-1; D is perhaps TRBD1 (5 bases). The V end was cut by 2 bases, the J end by 2 bases, with 7 bases between. The germline CDR1 and CDR2 sequences are WNHNN and SYGVQD (reference sequence). This CDR3 comprises 14 residues. For the CDR3, the DNA is TGCGCCAGCAGTGAGAGGGGAACCTACAATGAGCAGTTCTTC. It specifies CASSERGTYNEQFF.

The rearrangement joins TRBV28 to TRBJ1-3; D not resolved. V was pared by 10 bases and J by 1 base, with 8 bases between. Per the germline V gene, CDR1 is MDHEN and CDR2 is SYDVKM. The CDR3 loop spans 12 amino acids. Here the CDR3 reads CATRGSGNTIYF. Here the CDR3 DNA reads TGTGCCACACGGGGATCTGGAAACACCATATATTTT.

The chain is built from TRBV3-1 (or the pseudogene TRBV3-2) and TRBJ2-5, with a tentative D call TRBD2 (5 bases). In germline, CDR1 is LGHDT, CDR2 YNNKEL (reference sequence). The CDR3 has 13 amino acids. V lost 5 bases and J 4 bases, leaving 11 bases between the germline ends. The chain's CDR3 is CASSGLNSETQYF. CDR3 sequence (DNA): TGTGCCAGCAGCGGACTCAACTCAGAGACCCAGTACTTC.